The rows below give T cell receptor beta chains drawn from one sample of a study of blood T cell repertoires in COVID-19. Profiling relied on immunoSEQ multiplex PCR, and the TCRdb table lists in-frame clones only, not all of them. Of 85,000 to 130,000 clones in the sample, roughly 84% were seen once. Sequencing was done on a sample of peripheral blood. Receptors were obtained from a man in his 60s with acute or convalescent COVID-19. Both conserved end residues are part of each CDR3. The order of the fields is V gene, D gene, J gene, clone size, CDR3 DNA, CDR3 protein. The D gene is left open where the match is weak. Where a row states a size, it is once, few, many or the class of an expanded clone; other rows omit it.

TRBV13	.	TRBJ1-2	.	TGTGCCAGCAGCTTACTTCCAGGGGACTATGGCTACACCTTC	CASSLLPGDYGYTF
TRBV5-4	.	TRBJ1-5	.	TGTGCCAGCAGCTTGGCGGGCAATCAGCCCCAGCATTTT	CASSLAGNQPQHF
TRBV18	TRBD1	TRBJ2-4	.	TGTGCCAGCTCACCGGGAGGGACAGGGGGAAACATTCAGTACTTC	CASSPGGTGGNIQYF
TRBV19	TRBD1	TRBJ1-1	.	TGTGCCACCGGGGACAGGGATTACACTGAAGCTTTCTTT	CATGDRDYTEAFF
TRBV11-2	TRBD1	TRBJ1-1	.	TGTGCCAGCAGCCCCGGACAGGGCGAGAACACTGAAGCTTTCTTT	CASSPGQGENTEAFF
TRBV18	TRBD2	TRBJ2-1	once	TGTGCCAGCTCACCGGGACCGGCGGGGGGGCAGTTCTTC	CASSPGPAGGQFF
TRBV6-5	TRBD1	TRBJ1-2	.	TGTGCCAGCAGTCCGACCGGGACAGCTTATGGCTACACCTTC	CASSPTGTAYGYTF
TRBV30	TRBD1	TRBJ1-4	.	TGTGCCTGGGCCTTTAGACAGGGGAGAAGGGAAAAACTGTTTTTT	CAWAFRQGRREKLFF
TRBV7-8	.	TRBJ1-2	.	TGTGCCAGCAGCAAAGGGGTAACTAACTATGGCTACACCTTC	CASSKGVTNYGYTF
TRBV7-6	.	TRBJ1-2	.	TGTGCCAGCAGCTTAGTGGCGGCCGGAGCTAACTATGGCTACACCTTC	CASSLVAAGANYGYTF
TRBV28	.	TRBJ2-2	.	TGTGCCAGCAGCTCCGGACACTTGAACACCGGGGAGCTGTTTTTT	CASSSGHLNTGELFF
TRBV11-1	.	TRBJ2-5	.	TGTGCCAGCAGCAAACCGATCGGTCAAGAGACCCAGTACTTC	CASSKPIGQETQYF
TRBV19	.	TRBJ2-2	.	TGTGCCTCCAAGCAAGCCCAAGGACCCGGGGAACTGTTTTTT	CASKQAQGPGELFF